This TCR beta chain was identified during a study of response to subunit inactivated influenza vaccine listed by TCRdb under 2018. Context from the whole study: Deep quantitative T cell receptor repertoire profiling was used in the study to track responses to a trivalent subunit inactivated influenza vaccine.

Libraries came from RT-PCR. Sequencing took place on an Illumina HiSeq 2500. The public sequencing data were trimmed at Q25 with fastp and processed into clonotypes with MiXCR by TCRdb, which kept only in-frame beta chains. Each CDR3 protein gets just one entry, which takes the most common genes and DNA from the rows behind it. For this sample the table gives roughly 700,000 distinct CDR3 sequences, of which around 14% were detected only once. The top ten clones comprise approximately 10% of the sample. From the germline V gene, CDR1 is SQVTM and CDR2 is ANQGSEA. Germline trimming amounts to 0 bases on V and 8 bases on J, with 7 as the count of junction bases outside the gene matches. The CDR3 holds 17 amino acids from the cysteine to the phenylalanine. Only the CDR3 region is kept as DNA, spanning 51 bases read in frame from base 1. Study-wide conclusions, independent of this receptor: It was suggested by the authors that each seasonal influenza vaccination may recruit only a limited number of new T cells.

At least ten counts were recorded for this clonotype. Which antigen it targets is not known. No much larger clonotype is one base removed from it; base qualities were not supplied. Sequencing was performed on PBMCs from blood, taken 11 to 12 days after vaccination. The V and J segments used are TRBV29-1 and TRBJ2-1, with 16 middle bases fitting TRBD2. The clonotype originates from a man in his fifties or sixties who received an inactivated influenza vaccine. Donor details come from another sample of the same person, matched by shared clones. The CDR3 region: CSVEDQGTSGRVHEQFF. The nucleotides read TGCAGCGTTGAAGATCAAGGGACTAGCGGGAGGGTGCATGAGCAGTTCTTC.